This T cell receptor (beta chain) was recovered during a study of cytomegalovirus exposure and HLA in healthy donors (dated by TCRdb to about 2017). The study in broad terms: An earlier analysis of under 600 of the donors reported 250 to 300 Gb of sequence data and 100 million to 140 million unique TCR beta sequences from some 180 million T cells. About 300 gigabases of sequencing data and approximately 92 million unique TCR sequences made up an early release that covered approximately 650 HLA-typed donors. The genetic ancestry cluster associated with self-reported Caucasian donors included 81% of the roughly 390 genotyped donors. The study was designed to test whether signatures of past pathogen exposure could be identified by cataloging public T cell receptors. Using immunosequencing, the study profiled T cell repertoires from fewer than 700 subjects and related those repertoires to cytomegalovirus serostatus. A separate validation cohort of 90 to 150 different subjects was used in addition to the roughly 720-subject first cohort. To predict cytomegalovirus infection status, the study brought together high-throughput TCR immunosequencing, statistical association of individual TCRs with disease status, and machine learning. A later analysis re-analyzed previously published TCR beta repertoires from approximately 700 donors and added high-resolution HLA genotyping to study TCR occurrence patterns. Rather than using new phenotypic data, the later analysis identified candidate immune exposures from TCR beta sequences and from how often those sequences occurred across donors. In an earlier analysis of 587 of the donors, high-throughput TCR beta sequencing was used to judge whether each TCR beta V gene segment behaved as functional or pseudogenic. Donor age, sex, ethnicity and CMV serostatus were compiled together with the repertoire data. In a later genetic analysis, genome-wide SNP genotypes for about 55% of the roughly 700 donors were used, and that subset was treated as a discovery cohort. Every discovery cohort repertoire had been produced on one sequencing platform. HLA typing included class I and class II loci at four-digit resolution. Typing coverage differed by locus: A, B, C, DRB1 and DQB1 were typed in roughly 620-630 donors, DQA1 in 522, DPA1 in some 600, and DPB1 in 450 to 480. Roughly 5 DR-DQ haplotypes were handled as single units for association and clustering, since linkage in the cohort was strong. Among some 400 genotyped donors of the cohort, an average of around 250,000 unique TCR beta nucleotide sequences was sequenced per donor, of which 15% to 20% were non-productive. Overall results and qualifications from the work: Most CMV-associated TCR beta chains appeared to be HLA-restricted in a later analysis, and the HLA associations seemed to be driven largely by CMV exposure. When HLA alleles, especially DR and DQ, strongly co-occurred, attributing TCR associations to individual alleles was difficult. Sequencing depth was assumed to be roughly uniform across donors in the presence/absence analyses, though that assumption may not hold. The authors suggested that the approach could potentially be generalized to other disease states and immunological phenotypes. The classifier was reported to diagnose cytomegalovirus status with high specificity and sensitivity in both the original and validation cohorts. The study listed approximately 150 TCR beta chains as associated with cytomegalovirus. In vitro tests confirmed that a few of the cytomegalovirus-associated TCR beta chains recognize cytomegalovirus antigens. A later analysis associated 15,000 or so TCR beta sequences with specific HLA alleles at a false discovery rate of 0.05. In a later analysis, TCR association rates were found to vary across HLA loci, with the most associated TCRs seen for DRB1 alleles and the fewest for HLA-C alleles. A cluster of highly shared sequence variants was judged likely to be a technical artifact of the sequencing pipeline. Because HLA typing was missing for some donors at each locus, association tests included only the typed subset. Over 15 rarely observed V segments, including chromosome 9 orphons, were excluded from the earlier analysis of several hundred of the donors because counts were too low. In an earlier analysis of more than 450 of the donors, most TCR beta V segments were observed in productive rearrangements about 87% or about 30% of the time, broadly matching IMGT annotations. Most TCR sequences were observed very rarely across donors, whereas some public TCRs were present in many individuals. Linkage disequilibrium might explain the correlated functional status among segregating V segments, but an unknown experimental factor could not be ruled out. According to a later analysis, parvovirus B19, influenza, CMV and Epstein-Barr virus appeared linked to several top co-occurrence clusters. In a later analysis, HLA-associated TCR beta chains showed more clonal expansion and lower generation probabilities than non-associated chains that were equally common. Because the 87-base-pair reads could not distinguish some IMGT-functional V segments, including TRBV6-2 and TRBV6-3, those segments were excluded. Only TCR beta chains were sequenced in this cohort, and the absence of alpha or paired-chain data limited detectable features. In a later genetic analysis, fewer N-insertions in productive TCRs were reported among donors in an Asian-associated ancestry cluster than the approximately 710-donor mean. A further reported finding was that TCR beta sequences accurately predicted the HLA-A and HLA-B alleles for most subjects in the first cohort. CMV serostatus was the only immune exposure information available for the cohort. An association between a missense DCLRE1C variant and V-gene and J-gene trimming of TCR beta chains was found in a later genetic analysis and replicated in an independent cohort.

In total, approximately 700 healthy bone marrow donors made up the cohort. All cohort members were sampled while nominally healthy, although unrecorded immune exposures were likely present. The donor was CMV seropositive and was included in the group of 289 seropositive cohort members. Every donor gave a peripheral blood sample, and the peripheral blood mononuclear cells from that sample were used for TCR beta sequencing. The Qiagen DNeasy Blood Extraction Kit was used to extract genomic DNA from the blood cell samples. For CDR1 and CDR2, the germline V gene lists LGHNA and YNFKEQ. CDR3 length: 15 amino acids, cysteine to phenylalanine. The sequence is cut down to CDR3 DNA, 45 bases in frame from base 1. Trimmed from V: 0 bases; trimmed from J: 5 bases; junction bases lacking a gene match: 4. The protocol used for the library was the immunoSEQ multiplex PCR assay. The multiplex PCR relied on a mix of 60 forward primers for TCR Vbeta segments and 13 reverse primers for TCR Jbeta segments. The CDR3 region of rearranged TCR beta genes was amplified from genomic DNA with a multiplex PCR assay. The amplified TCR beta libraries were sequenced on the Illumina HiSeq System as 87-base-pair reads. The study's own analysis went as follows. A later analysis tallied roughly 80 million unique TCR beta chains across the roughly 610 repertoires, and approximately 11 million of those chains were shared by two or more donors. Raw reads were error-corrected and collapsed into unique sequences with a nearest-neighbor algorithm that merged closely related sequences to remove PCR and sequencing errors. V, D and J gene segments were assigned by aligning CDR3 sequences to IMGT reference sequences. For a sequence to be retained, a match of at least six nucleotides to both a V gene segment and a J gene segment was required. Rearrangements were classified as productive when the CDR3 lacked stop codons and remained in frame with V and J, and all other rearrangements were classified as non-productive. Following IMGT convention, CDR3 was defined as the stretch from the second conserved V-encoded cysteine up to the conserved J-encoded phenylalanine. Sequences without an unambiguous match to a single V gene segment were excluded from the earlier analysis of several hundred of the donors. An earlier analysis of a few hundred of the donors called V segments functional above 56.7% productive rearrangements and segregating when the between-donor standard deviation exceeded 5%. A statistical classification framework was built for diagnosing cytomegalovirus status from the catalog of TCR beta chain sequences. A later analysis assigned V and J genes by comparing TCR nucleotide sequences with IMGT/GENE-DB human TR gene sequences. A later analysis assigned CDR3 sequences and most-parsimonious VDJ recombination scenarios with the TCRdist pipeline. In a later analysis, each TCR beta chain was defined by its CDR3 amino acid sequence together with its V-gene family, and reads lacking a unique V-gene family were excluded. As a way to deal with suspected cross-contamination and a sequencing artifact, a later analysis dropped 450 to 600 nucleotide sequences that were highly shared and had low generation probability. A later analysis calculated a clonal expansion index for each public chain from normalized within-repertoire ranks of inferred template counts. In a later analysis, generation probabilities were computed with a VDJ recombination model fitted to out-of-frame rearrangements, and the resulting probabilities were checked against IGoR. In a later analysis, TCR-TCR, TCR-HLA and TCR-CMV co-occurrence was scored with hypergeometric tests, and a repertoire-size bias correction was applied to TCR pairs. False discovery rates were estimated in a later analysis by permuting HLA or CMV assignments 20 times. In a later analysis, co-occurring TCRs were grouped with DBSCAN, and TCRdist sequence similarity was added when clustering was performed within HLA-allele-positive subsets. For co-occurrence clustering, repertoires with fewer than 30,000 or more than 120,000 public chains were excluded, along with four or five repertoires with anomalous nucleotide sharing. TCRdb carries this immuneACCESS record with in-frame sequences only. Its versions omit some clonotypes, under half of them owing to an unresolved V gene in the studies checked, with the rest unexplained. V and J calls and clone size follow that table, whereas D and trimming were derived from the DNA. In all, the sample holds some 200,000 clones, and 70% to 80% of those were seen once. The ten most abundant clones make up around 0.38% of the sample.

For this clone: Its antigen is still unknown. Base qualities are not at hand, and no much larger clone is one base apart.

This receptor was identified in a male donor in good health and CMV-seropositive. Recombination linked TRBV4-2 to TRBJ2-7, with TRBD2 identical over 10 junction bases. The specimen was PBMCs. The CDR3 amino acid sequence is: CASSQDGGLANEQYF. The DNA is TGTGCCAGCAGCCAAGATGGGGGACTAGCGAACGAGCAGTACTTC.